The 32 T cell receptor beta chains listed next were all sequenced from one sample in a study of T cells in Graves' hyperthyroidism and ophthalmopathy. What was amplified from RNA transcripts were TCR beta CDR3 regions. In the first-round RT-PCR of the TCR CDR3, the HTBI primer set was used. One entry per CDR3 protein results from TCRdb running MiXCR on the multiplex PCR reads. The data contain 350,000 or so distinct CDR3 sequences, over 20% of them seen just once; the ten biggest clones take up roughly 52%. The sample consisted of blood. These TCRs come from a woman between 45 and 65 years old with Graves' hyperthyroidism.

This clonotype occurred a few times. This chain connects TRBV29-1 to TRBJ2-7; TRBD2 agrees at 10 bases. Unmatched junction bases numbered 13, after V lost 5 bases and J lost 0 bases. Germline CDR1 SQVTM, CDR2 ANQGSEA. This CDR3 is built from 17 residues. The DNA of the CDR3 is TGCAGCGTTATGGGTAGCGGGGGGCTTTTGAGCTCCTACGAGCAGTACTTC. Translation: CSVMGSGGLLSSYEQYF.

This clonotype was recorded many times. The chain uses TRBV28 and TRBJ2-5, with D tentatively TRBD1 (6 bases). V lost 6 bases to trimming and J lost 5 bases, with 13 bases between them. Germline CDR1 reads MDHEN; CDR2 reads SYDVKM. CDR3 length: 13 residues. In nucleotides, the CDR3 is TGTGCCAGCAGGTCAGGGACATACGAGACCCAGTACTTC. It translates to CASRSGTYETQYF.

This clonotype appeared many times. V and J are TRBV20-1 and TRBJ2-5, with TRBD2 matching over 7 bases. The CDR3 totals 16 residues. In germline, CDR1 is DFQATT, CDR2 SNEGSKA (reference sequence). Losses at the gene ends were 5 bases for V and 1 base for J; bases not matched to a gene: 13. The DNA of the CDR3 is TGCAGTGCTCTAGGTGGGGGTAGCGGGTTCCAAGAGACCCAGTACTTC. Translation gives CSALGGGSGFQETQYF.

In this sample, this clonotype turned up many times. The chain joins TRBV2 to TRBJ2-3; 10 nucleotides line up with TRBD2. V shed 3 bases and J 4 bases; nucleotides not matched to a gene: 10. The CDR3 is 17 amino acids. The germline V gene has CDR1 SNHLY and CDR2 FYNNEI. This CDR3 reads CASSEGILAGEADTQYF. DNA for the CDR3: TGTGCCAGCAGTGAGGGGATCCTAGCGGGGGAGGCAGATACGCAGTATTTT.

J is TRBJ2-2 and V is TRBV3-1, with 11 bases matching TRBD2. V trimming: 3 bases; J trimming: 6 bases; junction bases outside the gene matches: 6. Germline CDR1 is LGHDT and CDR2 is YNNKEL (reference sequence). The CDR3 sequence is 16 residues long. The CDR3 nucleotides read TGTGCCAGCAGCCATTCGGGACTAGCGGAAGCCGGGGAGCTGTTTTTT. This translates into CASSHSGLAEAGELFF.

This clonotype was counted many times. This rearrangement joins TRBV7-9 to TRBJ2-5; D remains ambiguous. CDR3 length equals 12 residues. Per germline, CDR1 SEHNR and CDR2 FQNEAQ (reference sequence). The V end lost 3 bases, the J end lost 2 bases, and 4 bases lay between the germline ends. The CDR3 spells CASSLGQETQYF. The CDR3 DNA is TGTGCCAGCAGCTTGGGGCAAGAGACCCAGTACTTC.

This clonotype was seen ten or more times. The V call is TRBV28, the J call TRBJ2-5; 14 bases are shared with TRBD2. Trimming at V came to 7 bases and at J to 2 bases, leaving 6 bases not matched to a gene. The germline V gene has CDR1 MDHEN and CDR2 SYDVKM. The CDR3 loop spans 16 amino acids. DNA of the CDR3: TGTGCCAGCACCGAAGGACTAGCGGGAGGACAAGAGACCCAGTACTTC. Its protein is CASTEGLAGGQETQYF.

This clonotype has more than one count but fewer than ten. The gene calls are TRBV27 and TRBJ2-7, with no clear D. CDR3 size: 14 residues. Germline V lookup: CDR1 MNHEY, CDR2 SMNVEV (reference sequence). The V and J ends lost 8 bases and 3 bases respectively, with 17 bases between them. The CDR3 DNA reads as TGTGCCAGCTCCCCCTTGGGCGCTTTCTACGAGCAGTACTTC. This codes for CASSPLGAFYEQYF.

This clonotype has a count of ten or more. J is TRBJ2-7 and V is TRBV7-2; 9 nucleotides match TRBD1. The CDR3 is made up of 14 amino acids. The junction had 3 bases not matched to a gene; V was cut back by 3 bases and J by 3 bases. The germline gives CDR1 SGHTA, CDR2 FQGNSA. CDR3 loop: CASSFRDRDYEQYF. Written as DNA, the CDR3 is TGTGCCAGCAGCTTCCGGGACAGGGACTACGAGCAGTACTTC.

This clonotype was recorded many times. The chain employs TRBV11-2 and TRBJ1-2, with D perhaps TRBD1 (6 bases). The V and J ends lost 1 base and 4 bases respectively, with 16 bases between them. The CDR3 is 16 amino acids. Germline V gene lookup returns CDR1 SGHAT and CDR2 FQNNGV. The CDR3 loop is CASSLGDNPQFYGYTF. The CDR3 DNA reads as TGTGCCAGCAGCTTAGGGGACAATCCCCAATTCTATGGCTACACCTTC. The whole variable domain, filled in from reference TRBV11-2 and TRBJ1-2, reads EAGVAQSPRYKIIEKRQSVAFWCNPISGHATLYWYQQILGQGPKLLIQFQNNGVVDDSQLPKDRFSAERLKGVDSTLKIQPAKLEDSAVYLCASSLGDNPQFYGYTFGSGTRLTVV.

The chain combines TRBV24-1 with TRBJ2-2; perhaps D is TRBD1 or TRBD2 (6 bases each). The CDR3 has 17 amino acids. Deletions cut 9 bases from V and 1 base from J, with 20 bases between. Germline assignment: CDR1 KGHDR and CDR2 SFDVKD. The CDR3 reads CATAGPSAGQNTGELFF. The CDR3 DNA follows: TGTGCCACCGCTGGCCCATCCGCGGGACAGAACACCGGGGAGCTGTTTTTT.

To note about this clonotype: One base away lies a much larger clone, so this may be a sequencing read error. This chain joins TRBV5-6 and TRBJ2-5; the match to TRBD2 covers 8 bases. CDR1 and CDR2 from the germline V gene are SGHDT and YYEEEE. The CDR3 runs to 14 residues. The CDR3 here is CARSTGGGLETQYF. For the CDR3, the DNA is TGTGCCCGCAGCACAGGCGGGGGGTTAGAGACCCAGTACTTC.

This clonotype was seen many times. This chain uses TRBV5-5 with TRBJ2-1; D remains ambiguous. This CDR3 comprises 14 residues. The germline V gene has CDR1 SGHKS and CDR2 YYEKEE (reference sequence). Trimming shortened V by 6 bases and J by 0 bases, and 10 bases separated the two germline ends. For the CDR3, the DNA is TGTGCCAGCATACACCGGAGCTCCTACAATGAGCAGTTCTTC. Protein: CASIHRSSYNEQFF.

CDR3 protein: CASSLNGQGHGELFF. In DNA form, the CDR3 reads TGTGCCAGCAGCTTAAACGGACAGGGGCACGGGGAGCTGTTTTTT. The V call is TRBV11-3, the J call TRBJ2-2, with TRBD1 matching over 9 bases. V shed 2 bases and J 7 bases; nucleotides not matched to a gene: 5. The germline V gene has CDR1 SGHNT and CDR2 YENEEA. The CDR3 covers 15 residues.

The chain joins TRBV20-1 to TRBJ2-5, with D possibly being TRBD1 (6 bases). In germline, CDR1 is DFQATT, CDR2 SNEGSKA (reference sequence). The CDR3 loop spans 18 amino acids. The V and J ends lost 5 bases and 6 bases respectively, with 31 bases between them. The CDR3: CSAGGQVGRDTWDKTQYF. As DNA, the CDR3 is TGCAGTGCTGGGGGCCAAGTGGGTCGGGACACCTGGGACAAGACCCAGTACTTC.

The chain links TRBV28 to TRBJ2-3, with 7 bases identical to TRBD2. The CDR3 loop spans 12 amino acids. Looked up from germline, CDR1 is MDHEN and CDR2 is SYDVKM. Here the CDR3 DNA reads TGTGTCCCCCGGGGGGGCACAGATACGCAGTATTTT. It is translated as CVPRGGTDTQYF. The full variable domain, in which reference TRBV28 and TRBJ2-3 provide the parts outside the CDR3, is DVKVTQSSRYLVKRTGEKVFLECVQDMDHENMFWYRQDPGLGLRLIYFSYDVKMKEKGDIPEGYSVSREKKERFSLILESASTNQTSMYLCVPRGGTDTQYFGPGTRLTVL.

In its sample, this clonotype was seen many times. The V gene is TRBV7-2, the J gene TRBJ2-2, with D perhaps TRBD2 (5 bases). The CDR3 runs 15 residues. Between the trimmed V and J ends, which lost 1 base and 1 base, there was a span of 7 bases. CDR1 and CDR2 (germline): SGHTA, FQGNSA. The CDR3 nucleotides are TGTGCCAGCAGCTTAGTTGCGGGGAACACCGGGGAGCTGTTTTTT. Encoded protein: CASSLVAGNTGELFF. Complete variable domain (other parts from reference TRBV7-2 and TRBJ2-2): GAGVSQSPSNKVTEKGKDVELRCDPISGHTALYWYRQSLGQGLEFLIYFQGNSAPDKSGLPSDRFSAERTGGSVSTLTIQRTQQEDSAVYLCASSLVAGNTGELFFGEGSRLTVL.

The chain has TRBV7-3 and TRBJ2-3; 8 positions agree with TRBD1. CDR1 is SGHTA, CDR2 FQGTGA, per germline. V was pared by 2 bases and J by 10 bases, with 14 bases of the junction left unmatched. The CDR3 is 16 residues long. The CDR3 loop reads CASSLFLDRARSAQYF. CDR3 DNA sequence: TGTGCCAGCAGCTTATTCCTGGACAGGGCGAGGAGCGCGCAGTATTTT. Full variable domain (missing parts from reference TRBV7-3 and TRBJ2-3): GAGVSQTPSNKVTEKGKYVELRCDPISGHTALYWYRQSLGQGPEFLIYFQGTGAADDSGLPNDRFFAVRPEGSVSTLKIQRTERGDSAVYLCASSLFLDRARSAQYFGPGTRLTVL.

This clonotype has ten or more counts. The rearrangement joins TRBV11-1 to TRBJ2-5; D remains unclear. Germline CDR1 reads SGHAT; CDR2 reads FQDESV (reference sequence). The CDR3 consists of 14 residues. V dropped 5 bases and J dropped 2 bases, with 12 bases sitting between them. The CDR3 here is CASSPFLEQETQYF. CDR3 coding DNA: TGTGCCAGCAGCCCCTTTCTAGAACAAGAGACCCAGTACTTC.

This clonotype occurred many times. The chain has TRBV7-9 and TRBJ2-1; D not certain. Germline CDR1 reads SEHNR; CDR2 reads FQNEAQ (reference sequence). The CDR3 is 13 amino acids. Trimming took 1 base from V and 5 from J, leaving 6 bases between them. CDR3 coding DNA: TGTGCCAGCAGCTTAGGGCAGAACAATGAGCAGTTCTTC. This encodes CASSLGQNNEQFF.

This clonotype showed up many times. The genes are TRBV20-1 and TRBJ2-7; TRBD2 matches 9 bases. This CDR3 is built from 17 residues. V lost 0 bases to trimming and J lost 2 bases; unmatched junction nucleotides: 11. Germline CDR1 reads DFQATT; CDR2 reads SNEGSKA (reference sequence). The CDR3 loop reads CSARDWASGAATYEQYF. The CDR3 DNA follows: TGCAGTGCTAGAGATTGGGCTAGCGGGGCAGCAACCTACGAGCAGTACTTC.

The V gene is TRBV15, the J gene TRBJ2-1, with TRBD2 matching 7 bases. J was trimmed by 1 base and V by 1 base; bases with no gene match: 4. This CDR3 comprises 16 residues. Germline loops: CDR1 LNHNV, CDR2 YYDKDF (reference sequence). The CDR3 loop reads CATSRAMGGSYNEQFF. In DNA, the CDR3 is TGTGCCACCAGCAGAGCCATGGGAGGGTCCTACAATGAGCAGTTCTTC.

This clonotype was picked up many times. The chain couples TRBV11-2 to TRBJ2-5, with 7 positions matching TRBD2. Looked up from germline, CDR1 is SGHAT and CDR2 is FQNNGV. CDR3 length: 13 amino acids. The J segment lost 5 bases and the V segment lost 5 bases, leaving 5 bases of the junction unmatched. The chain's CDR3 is CASSLGLLETQYF. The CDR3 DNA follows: TGTGCCAGCAGCCTGGGACTATTGGAGACCCAGTACTTC. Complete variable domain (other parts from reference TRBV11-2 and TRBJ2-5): EAGVAQSPRYKIIEKRQSVAFWCNPISGHATLYWYQQILGQGPKLLIQFQNNGVVDDSQLPKDRFSAERLKGVDSTLKIQPAKLEDSAVYLCASSLGLLETQYFGPGTRLLVL.

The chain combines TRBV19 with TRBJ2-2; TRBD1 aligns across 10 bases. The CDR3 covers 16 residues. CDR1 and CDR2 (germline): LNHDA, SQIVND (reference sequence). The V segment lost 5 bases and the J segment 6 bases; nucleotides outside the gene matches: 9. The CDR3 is CASSPDGTGVPGELFF. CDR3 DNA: TGTGCCAGTAGTCCCGACGGGACAGGGGTGCCCGGGGAGCTGTTTTTT.

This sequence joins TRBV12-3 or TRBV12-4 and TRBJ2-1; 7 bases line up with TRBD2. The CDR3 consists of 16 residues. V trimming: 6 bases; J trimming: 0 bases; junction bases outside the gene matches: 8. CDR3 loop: CASRPLADFSYNEQFF. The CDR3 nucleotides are TGTGCCAGCAGACCTCTAGCGGACTTCTCCTACAATGAGCAGTTCTTC.

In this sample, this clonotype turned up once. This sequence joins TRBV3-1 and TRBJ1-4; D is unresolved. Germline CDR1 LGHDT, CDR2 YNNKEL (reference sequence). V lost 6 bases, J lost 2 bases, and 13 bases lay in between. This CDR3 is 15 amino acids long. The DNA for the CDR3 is TGTGCCAGCAGTCCCGACCCGGGCACTAATGAAAAACTGTTTTTT. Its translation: CASSPDPGTNEKLFF.

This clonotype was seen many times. CDR3 bases: TGTGCCAGCAGCTTGGTTCAGGCGGACCGAGAGACCCAGTACTTC. Translated, it gives CASSLVQADRETQYF. V gene TRBV5-6 combines with J gene TRBJ2-5; D is unclear. Germline V gene lookup returns CDR1 SGHDT and CDR2 YYEEEE. V was trimmed by 0 bases and J by 4 bases, leaving 13 bases between them. The CDR3 spans 15 residues.

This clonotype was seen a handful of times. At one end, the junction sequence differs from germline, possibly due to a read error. The CDR3 DNA is TGTGCCAGTAGTCCCACGGACAGCTCCTACAACGAGCAGTTCTTC. It yields the protein CASSPTDSSYNEQFF. V usage is TRBV19 and J usage is TRBJ2-1; possible D gene TRBD1, 6 bases. This CDR3 has 15 amino acids. CDR1 is LNHDA, CDR2 SQIVND, per germline (reference sequence).

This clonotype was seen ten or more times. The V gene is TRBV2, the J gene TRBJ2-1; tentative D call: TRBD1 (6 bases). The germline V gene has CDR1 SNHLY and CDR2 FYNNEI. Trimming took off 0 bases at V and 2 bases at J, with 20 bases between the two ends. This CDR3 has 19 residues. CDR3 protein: CASSEALHAAGTTYNEQFF. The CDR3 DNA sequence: TGTGCCAGCAGTGAAGCGCTTCATGCGGCCGGGACAACCTACAATGAGCAGTTCTTC. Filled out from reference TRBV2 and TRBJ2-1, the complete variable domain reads EPEVTQTPSHQVTQMGQEVILRCVPISNHLYFYWYRQILGQKVEFLVSFYNNEISEKSEIFDDQFSVERPDGSNFTLKIRSTKLEDSAMYFCASSEALHAAGTTYNEQFFGPGTRLTVL.

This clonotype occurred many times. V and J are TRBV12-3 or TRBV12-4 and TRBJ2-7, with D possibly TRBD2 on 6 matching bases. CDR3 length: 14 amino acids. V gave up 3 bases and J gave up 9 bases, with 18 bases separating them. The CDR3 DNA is TGTGCCAGCAGTTTCCCTCCGGGAGAGTCCGGGCAGTACTTC. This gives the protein CASSFPPGESGQYF.

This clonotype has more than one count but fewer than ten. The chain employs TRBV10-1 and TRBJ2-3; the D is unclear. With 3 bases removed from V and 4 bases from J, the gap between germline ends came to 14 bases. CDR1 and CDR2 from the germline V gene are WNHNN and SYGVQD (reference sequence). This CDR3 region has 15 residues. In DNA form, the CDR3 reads TGCGCCAGCAGTGACAAAGCCTTATCCGCAGATACGCAGTATTTT. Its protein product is CASSDKALSADTQYF.

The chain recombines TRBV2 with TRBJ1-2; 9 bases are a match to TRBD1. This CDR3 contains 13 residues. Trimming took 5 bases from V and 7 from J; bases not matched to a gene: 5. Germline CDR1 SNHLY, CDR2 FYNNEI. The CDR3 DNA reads TGTGCCAGCAGTACAGGGGGCAGTCGTGGCTACACCTTC. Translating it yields CASSTGGSRGYTF.